These 4 T cell receptor beta chains came from one sample sequenced in a study of T cell repertoires in cytomegalovirus infection. MiXCR, applied by TCRdb to the reads, yields one record per CDR3 protein. The table records a few hundred thousand distinct CDR3 sequences, more than 8% of them present only once. Sample: PBMCs. The receptor source for this set is a human donor in good health (CMV status not recorded). Some clones in this sample may be carry-over from other donors' samples.

V gene TRBV10-3 combines with J gene TRBJ2-5, with TRBD2 as a possible D gene (6 bases). Trimming cost V 10 bases and J 2 bases, with 11 bases left between them. CDR1 is ENHRY and CDR2 is SYGVKD in the germline V gene. This CDR3 has 12 residues. CDR3 in DNA: TGTGCCACGATGGACTATCAAGAGACCCAGTACTTC. Its protein is CATMDYQETQYF.

The V call is TRBV19, the J call TRBJ2-3; D possibly corresponds to TRBD2 (5 bases). Per germline, CDR1 LNHDA and CDR2 SQIVND (reference sequence). Trimming removed 7 bases from V and 4 bases from J, with 12 bases in between. The CDR3 is 13 residues long. The CDR3 sequence is CASMGGPADTQYF. Here the CDR3 DNA reads TGTGCCAGTATGGGCGGGCCTGCAGATACGCAGTATTTT.

In this sample, this clonotype turned up many times. The rearrangement joins TRBV12-3 or TRBV12-4 to TRBJ2-1; 7 bases align to TRBD1. CDR3 length: 17 amino acids. After removal of 1 base from V and 8 bases from J, the junction contained 14 bases not matched to a gene. The CDR3 spells CASSLGFRQGKGDEQFF. The CDR3 region has the DNA TGTGCCAGCAGTTTAGGGTTCCGACAGGGTAAAGGGGATGAGCAGTTCTTC.

This clonotype has only a few counts. The chain has TRBV12-3 or TRBV12-4 and TRBJ1-1, with unresolved D. Trimming left V 6 bases short and J 1 base short, with 12 bases between. CDR3 length equals 14 residues. The CDR3 bases are TGTGCCAGCAGGAAGACTGGCCAGAACACTGAAGCTTTCTTT. Its protein product is CASRKTGQNTEAFF.